This T cell receptor beta chain emerged from a study of shared clonotypes between healthy human individuals. In the study overall: Per-donor plates numbered three CD4 naive, three CD4 memory, two CD8 naive and one CD8 memory. The study, taken as a whole, reports: Clonotype sharing across a handful of donors was observed for about 4.8% of naive CD4 clonotypes.

Splitting the CD4+ cells yielded a CD45RA+ naive subset and a CD45RA-negative memory subset. As regards this clone: The antigen remains unidentified.

The ends were cut back, 0 bases at V and 2 bases at J, with 29 bases in the middle. The CDR3 extends over 21 amino acids. Looked up from germline, CDR1 is SGHTA and CDR2 is FQGNSA. Each subset's genomic DNA was shared equally among a number of immunoSEQ plates. Generated by immunoSEQ multiplex PCR, the TCRdb table keeps only in-frame clones and is missing some. The data show more than 150,000 clones, around 93% seen once. This sequence was found in a young woman in good health. The sequenced sample was naive CD4+ T cells sorted from blood. Subset: CD45RA+ positively selected. The rearrangement joins TRBV7-2 to TRBJ2-7, with a weak D call TRBD2 (12 bases). This CDR3 reads CASSLAGQGDGLAGYTYEQYF. The CDR3 DNA reads as TGTGCCAGCAGCTTAGCGGGACAGGGGGATGGACTAGCGGGATATACCTACGAGCAGTACTTC.